This entry lists 8 T cell receptor beta chains sequenced from one sample in a study of T cell responses to AZD1222 COVID-19 vaccine. Here immunoSEQ multiplex PCR was the method, and the copy in TCRdb shows in-frame clones only, minus some. The sample holds 50,000 to 55,000 clones, about nine tenths seen once. Specimen: peripheral blood, collected 28 days after the second AZD1222 dose. These receptors were obtained from an adult who received the AZD1222 COVID-19 vaccine.

The rearrangement uses TRBV20-1 and TRBJ2-7; D remains unclear. The CDR3 spans 11 residues. Trimming removed 2 bases from V and 9 bases from J, with 11 bases in between. Looked up from germline, CDR1 is DFQATT and CDR2 is SNEGSKA (reference sequence). CDR3: CSARLAPLQYF. The CDR3 DNA reads TGCAGTGCTAGACTCGCGCCCCTGCAGTACTTC.

The rearrangement links TRBV18 to TRBJ1-1; D gene unclear. The CDR3 loop spans 13 amino acids. Trimming left V 4 bases short and J 1 base short, with 7 bases between. CDR1 and CDR2 (germline): KGHSH, LQKENI. The CDR3 region is CASSRGANTEAFF. Here the CDR3 DNA reads TGTGCCAGCTCACGGGGAGCGAACACTGAAGCTTTCTTT.

CDR3 loop: CASSFDGGHTDTQYF. DNA for the CDR3: TGTGCCAGCAGCTTTGATGGGGGCCACACAGATACGCAGTATTTT. The gene calls are TRBV5-4 and TRBJ2-3; D perhaps matches TRBD1 (6 bases). This CDR3 is built from 15 residues. Looked up from germline, CDR1 is SGHNT and CDR2 is YYREEE (reference sequence). Deletions cut 2 bases from V and 2 bases from J, with 12 bases between.

The chain employs TRBV7-9 and TRBJ1-1; no clear D gene. The CDR3 runs to 16 residues. Deletions cut 6 bases from V and 3 bases from J, with 20 bases between. CDR1 SEHNR and CDR2 FQNEAQ come from the germline V gene (reference sequence). CDR3 loop: CASSRGRVIGDTEAFF. CDR3 sequence (DNA): TGTGCCAGCAGTCGAGGACGAGTAATTGGGGACACTGAAGCTTTCTTT.

The chain has TRBV4-1 and TRBJ2-3, with TRBD2 identical over 10 bases. Germline trimming cut 0 bases from V and 4 bases from J; bases unmatched to any gene: 7. The CDR3 loop spans 17 amino acids. Germline-derived CDR1 and CDR2 are MGHRA and YSYEKL. The CDR3 here is CASSQDGRTSGPDTQYF. In DNA, the CDR3 is TGCGCCAGCAGCCAAGATGGGCGGACTAGCGGCCCAGATACGCAGTATTTT.

The CDR3 DNA sequence: TGCGCCAGCAGTGAGGTCCGGCAGGGAAGCACAGATACGCAGTATTTT. Encoded protein: CASSEVRQGSTDTQYF. The rearrangement links TRBV10-2 to TRBJ2-3, with a possible D match to TRBD1 (5 bases). The CDR3 contains 16 residues. CDR1 and CDR2 from the germline V gene are WSHSY and SAAADI. The germline V and J ends were trimmed by 2 bases and 0 bases, with 12 bases remaining between them.

V gene TRBV21-1 combines with J gene TRBJ1-4; TRBD1, as called in the table, went unchecked against the DNA. TRBV21-1 is noted as a pseudogene. The CDR3 is made up of 18 amino acids. CDR3 region: CASTPKDRVGTTNEKLFF. DNA for the CDR3: TGTGCCAGCACCCCGAAGGACAGGGTCGGCACAACTAATGAAAAACTGTTTTTT.

The genes are TRBV7-6 and TRBJ2-3, with D perhaps given as TRBD1 or TRBD2 (6 bases each). Trimming removed 4 bases at V and 4 bases at J, with 15 bases between. The CDR3 length is 15 residues. Germline V gives CDR1 SGHVS, CDR2 FNYEAQ. The CDR3 is CASSSPTGGADTQYF. Here the CDR3 DNA reads TGTGCCAGCAGCTCTCCGACAGGAGGGGCAGATACGCAGTATTTT.